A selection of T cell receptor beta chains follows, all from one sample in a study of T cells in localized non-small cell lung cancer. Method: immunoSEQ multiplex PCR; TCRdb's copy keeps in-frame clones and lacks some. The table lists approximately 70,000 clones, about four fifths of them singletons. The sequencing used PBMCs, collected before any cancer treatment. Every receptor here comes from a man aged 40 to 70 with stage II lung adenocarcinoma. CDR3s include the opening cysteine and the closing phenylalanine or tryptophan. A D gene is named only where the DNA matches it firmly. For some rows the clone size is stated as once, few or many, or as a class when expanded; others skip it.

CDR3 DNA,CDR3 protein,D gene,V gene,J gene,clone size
TGTGCCATCAGCACCCCGACTAGCGGGAGATTCAGGGATACGCAGTATTTT,CAISTPTSGRFRDTQYF,TRBD2,TRBV10-3,TRBJ2-3,-
TGTGCCAGCACCGAGAGTAGGACTAGCGGGCCCAACTCCTACAATGAGCAGTTCTTC,CASTESRTSGPNSYNEQFF,TRBD2,TRBV2,TRBJ2-1,-
TGTGCCAGCAGTGAAGCAGGAGAGAACACCGGGGAGCTGTTTTTT,CASSEAGENTGELFF,-,TRBV6-1,TRBJ2-2,-
TGTGCCAGCAGCGTAGAAGCGGGAGGAAATCGCGAGCAGTACTTC,CASSVEAGGNREQYF,TRBD2,TRBV9,TRBJ2-7,-
TGTGCCAGCAGCCAAGGGATTACAGGGAAGGTGGGCTACACCTTC,CASSQGITGKVGYTF,-,TRBV14,TRBJ1-2,-
TGTGCCATCAGTGAGTCACTAGCGGGAGAAGGGGAGCAGTTCTTC,CAISESLAGEGEQFF,TRBD2,TRBV10-3,TRBJ2-1,-
TGTGCCAGCAGTGAAGCGGGGGTAGGGGGGAAAGCTTTCTTT,CASSEAGVGGKAFF,-,TRBV6-1,TRBJ1-1,-
TGTGCCAGCAGTGAACTCCGTGGTGGAAACACCATATATTTT,CASSELRGGNTIYF,-,TRBV2,TRBJ1-3,-
TGCGCCAGCAGCCCCGACAGCCGGCGGGGAGAGACCCAGTACTTC,CASSPDSRRGETQYF,-,TRBV4-3,TRBJ2-5,-
TGTGCCAGCAGCGACCTAGCGGGAGCAAGATTATCCTACGAGCAGTACTTC,CASSDLAGARLSYEQYF,TRBD2,TRBV7-9,TRBJ2-7,-
TGTGCCACCAGCATTGGTAGCGACTACGAGCAGTACTTC,CATSIGSDYEQYF,-,TRBV15,TRBJ2-7,-
TGTGCCAGCAGCTTAGTTTTAAATCCCACCGGGGAGCTGTTTTTT,CASSLVLNPTGELFF,-,TRBV7-2,TRBJ2-2,-
TGTGCCAGTAGTATAGTACACATTAGCAATCAGCCCCAGCATTTT,CASSIVHISNQPQHF,-,TRBV19,TRBJ1-5,-
TGTGCCAGCAGCTTAATTTCAACAGGAGACTATGGCTACACCTTC,CASSLISTGDYGYTF,-,TRBV11-2,TRBJ1-2,-
TGTGCCAGCAGTTTAATCCCCCCAGGTCTTGGAGCCAACGTCCTGACTTTC,CASSLIPPGLGANVLTF,-,TRBV27,TRBJ2-6,-
TGTGCCAGCAGCTTAGCCGGGACAGCTTCCCATACGCAGTATTTT,CASSLAGTASHTQYF,TRBD1,TRBV7-8,TRBJ2-3,-
TGTGCCAGTATGGGGGCGGGGAGGGGGCGCAATGAGCAGTTCTTC,CASMGAGRGRNEQFF,-,TRBV19,TRBJ2-1,-
TGTGCCAGCAGCTCTGGACTCAACACAGATACGCAGTATTTT,CASSSGLNTDTQYF,-,TRBV7-3,TRBJ2-3,few